These 10 T cell receptor beta chains were all obtained from the same sample, sequenced in a study of cytomegalovirus exposure and HLA in healthy donors. Primers for the PCR totalled 60 Vbeta and 13 Jbeta. Repertoires were generated with immunoSEQ multiplex PCR, while TCRdb's copy carries only in-frame clones and drops some. The repertoire table contains approximately 60,000 clones. The sequenced sample was PBMCs. The receptor source for this set is a man aged 25-40 years in good health and CMV-seropositive.

The V gene is TRBV11-2, the J gene TRBJ2-3; 7 nucleotides agree with TRBD2. The germline gives CDR1 SGHAT, CDR2 FQNNGV. The CDR3 loop spans 17 amino acids. V was pared by 7 bases and J by 6 bases, with 19 bases of the junction left unmatched. The CDR3 nucleotides are TGTGCCAGCACCTCAGGGAGCTGGCGGGGGACCGCGGATACGCAGTATTTT. It specifies CASTSGSWRGTADTQYF.

V and J are TRBV19 and TRBJ2-7; TRBD1 is a possible D gene (6 bases). Germline CDR1 LNHDA, CDR2 SQIVND (reference sequence). The germline V and J ends were trimmed by 2 bases and 1 base, with 9 bases remaining between them. CDR3 length: 14 amino acids. CDR3 region: CASSITGSSYEQYF. CDR3 sequence (DNA): TGTGCCAGTAGTATAACAGGGAGTTCCTACGAGCAGTACTTC. Looking up the rest from reference TRBV19 and TRBJ2-7 gives the full variable domain: DGGITQSPKYLFRKEGQNVTLSCEQNLNHDAMYWYRQDPGQGLRLIYYSQIVNDFQKGDIAEGYSVSREKKESFPLTVTSAQKNPTAFYLCASSITGSSYEQYFGPGTRLTVT.

The chain is built from TRBV5-1 and TRBJ1-4, with D maybe TRBD1 (6 bases). V was clipped by 4 bases and J by 4 bases, with 11 bases between them. Germline V gene data show CDR1 as SGHRS and CDR2 as YFSETQ. The CDR3 has 14 residues. The CDR3: CASSLGGLNEKLFF. The CDR3 DNA follows: TGCGCCAGCAGCCTCGGGGGGCTTAATGAAAAACTGTTTTTT.

CDR3 protein: CASSSGQGREKLFF. CDR3 in DNA: TGTGCCAGCAGCTCGGGACAGGGGAGGGAAAAACTGTTTTTT. The chain has TRBV11-2 and TRBJ1-4, with TRBD1 matching over 10 bases. The germline gives CDR1 SGHAT, CDR2 FQNNGV. The CDR3 is 14 amino acids. The J segment lost 8 bases and the V segment lost 4 bases, leaving 4 bases of the junction unmatched.

The CDR3 loop reads CASSPSGYEQYF. The CDR3 nucleotides are TGCGCCAGCAGCCCCTCGGGCTACGAGCAGTACTTC. The chain couples TRBV5-1 to TRBJ2-7, with no clear D. The CDR3 consists of 12 residues. Germline V gene sequence: CDR1 SGHRS, CDR2 YFSETQ. Trimming removed 4 bases at V and 3 bases at J, with 8 bases between.

The CDR3 coding sequence is TGTGCCAGCTCACCACCGGACAGGGCGGTAATCAATACGCAGTATTTT. Translating it yields CASSPPDRAVINTQYF. The rearrangement links TRBV18 to TRBJ2-3, with 8 bases matching TRBD1. The CDR3 length is 16 residues. With V trimmed by 0 bases and J by 7 bases, 9 bases remained unmatched. Germline V gene data show CDR1 as KGHSH and CDR2 as LQKENI.

The chain couples TRBV9 to TRBJ2-7; TRBD1 matches at 10 bases. CDR1 is SGDLS and CDR2 is YYNGEE in the germline V gene. The trim removed 3 bases at V and 5 bases at J, leaving 5 bases unmatched. The CDR3 runs 14 residues. The CDR3 loop reads CASSDPGTGDEQYF. CDR3 nucleotide sequence: TGTGCCAGCAGCGACCCCGGGACAGGGGACGAGCAGTACTTC.

The chain combines TRBV19 with TRBJ2-2; possible D gene TRBD2, 5 bases. This CDR3 is built from 15 residues. The ends were cut back, 1 base at V and 1 base at J, with 7 bases in the middle. From germline, CDR1 is LNHDA and CDR2 SQIVND (reference sequence). CDR3 sequence (DNA): TGTGCCAGTAGTATAGGACTAAAGAACACCGGGGAGCTGTTTTTT. This gives the protein CASSIGLKNTGELFF. Full variable domain (rest looked up from reference TRBV19 and TRBJ2-2): DGGITQSPKYLFRKEGQNVTLSCEQNLNHDAMYWYRQDPGQGLRLIYYSQIVNDFQKGDIAEGYSVSREKKESFPLTVTSAQKNPTAFYLCASSIGLKNTGELFFGEGSRLTVL.

The V and J genes are TRBV15 and TRBJ1-4, with D perhaps TRBD1 (5 bases). The CDR3 length is 12 residues. The V gene lost 8 bases and the J gene lost 10 bases, with 14 bases spanning the gap. Germline CDR1 is LNHNV and CDR2 is YYDKDF (reference sequence). Here the CDR3 reads CATGGREGKLFF. CDR3 in DNA: TGTGCCACCGGGGGGAGGGAGGGAAAACTGTTTTTT.

V and J are TRBV6-5 and TRBJ1-2, with 10 bases identical to TRBD1. V gave up 2 bases and J gave up 4 bases; unmatched junction bases: 4. This CDR3 is 15 amino acids long. Germline CDR1 is MNHEY and CDR2 is SVGAGI. The CDR3 reads CASSYPGTGVYGYTF. As DNA, the CDR3 is TGTGCCAGCAGTTACCCGGGGACAGGGGTCTATGGCTACACCTTC.